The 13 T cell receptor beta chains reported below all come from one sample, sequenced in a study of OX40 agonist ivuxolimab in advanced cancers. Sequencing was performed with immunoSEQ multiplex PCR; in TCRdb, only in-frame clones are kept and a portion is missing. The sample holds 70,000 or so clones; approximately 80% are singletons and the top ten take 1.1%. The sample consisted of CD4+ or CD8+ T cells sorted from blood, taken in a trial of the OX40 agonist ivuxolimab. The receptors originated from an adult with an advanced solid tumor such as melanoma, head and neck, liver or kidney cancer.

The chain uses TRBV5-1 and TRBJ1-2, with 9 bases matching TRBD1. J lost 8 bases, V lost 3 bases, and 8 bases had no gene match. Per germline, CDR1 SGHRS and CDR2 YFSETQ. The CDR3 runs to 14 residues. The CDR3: CASSSDRGGEGYTF. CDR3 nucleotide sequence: TGCGCCAGCAGCTCCGACAGGGGGGGAGAGGGCTACACCTTC.

CDR3 sequence: CASSQSIGQGNTGELFF. The DNA of the CDR3 is TGTGCCAGCAGCCAATCGATCGGACAGGGGAACACCGGGGAGCTGTTTTTT. The chain carries TRBV16 and TRBJ2-2; 8 nucleotides line up with TRBD1. There are 17 residues in the CDR3. V shed 0 bases and J 1 base; nucleotides not matched to a gene: 4. Per germline, CDR1 KGHSY and CDR2 FQNENV.

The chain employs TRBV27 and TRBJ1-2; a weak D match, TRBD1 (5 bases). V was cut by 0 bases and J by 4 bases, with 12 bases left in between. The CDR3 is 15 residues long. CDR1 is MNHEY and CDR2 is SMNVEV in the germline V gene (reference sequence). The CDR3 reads CASSLSGTGIYGYTF. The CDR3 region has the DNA TGTGCCAGCAGTTTATCCGGGACTGGGATCTATGGCTACACCTTC.

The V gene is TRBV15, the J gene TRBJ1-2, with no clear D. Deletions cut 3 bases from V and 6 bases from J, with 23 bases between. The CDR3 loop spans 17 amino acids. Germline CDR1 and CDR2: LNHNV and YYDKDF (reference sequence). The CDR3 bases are TGTGCCACCAGCAGTCTTAACCGTTTACAGACTTATGATGGCTACACCTTC. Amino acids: CATSSLNRLQTYDGYTF.

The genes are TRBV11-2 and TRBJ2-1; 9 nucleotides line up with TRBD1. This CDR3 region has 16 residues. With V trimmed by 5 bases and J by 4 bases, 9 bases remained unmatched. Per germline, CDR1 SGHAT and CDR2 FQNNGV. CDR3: CASSENRGLGYNEQFF. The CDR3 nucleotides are TGTGCCAGCAGCGAAAACAGGGGGCTTGGGTACAATGAGCAGTTCTTC.

CDR3 nucleotide sequence: TGTGCCAGCAGCGTAGATCTAGCCGGGGAGCTGTTTTTT. Amino acid sequence: CASSVDLAGELFF. The chain links TRBV9 to TRBJ2-2; no firm D call. Trimming removed 0 bases at V and 6 bases at J, with 6 bases between. The CDR3 totals 13 residues. CDR1 and CDR2 from the germline V gene are SGDLS and YYNGEE.

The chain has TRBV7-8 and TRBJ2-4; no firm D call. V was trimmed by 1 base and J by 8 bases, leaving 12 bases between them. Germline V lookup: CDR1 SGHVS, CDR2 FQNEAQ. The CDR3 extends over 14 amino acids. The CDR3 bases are TGTGCCAGCAGCTTAGTCGACGTCGTAGACATTCAGTACTTC. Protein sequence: CASSLVDVVDIQYF.

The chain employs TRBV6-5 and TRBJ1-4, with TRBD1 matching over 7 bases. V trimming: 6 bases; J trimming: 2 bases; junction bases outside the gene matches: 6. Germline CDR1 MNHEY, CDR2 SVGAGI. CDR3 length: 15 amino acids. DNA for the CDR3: TGTGCCAGCAGCTTCACGACAGGGACTAATGAAAAACTGTTTTTT. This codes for CASSFTTGTNEKLFF.

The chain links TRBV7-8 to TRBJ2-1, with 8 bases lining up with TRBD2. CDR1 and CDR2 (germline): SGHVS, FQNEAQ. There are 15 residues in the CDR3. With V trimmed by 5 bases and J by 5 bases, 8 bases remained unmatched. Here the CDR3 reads CASSRRGAPNNEQFF. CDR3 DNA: TGTGCCAGCAGCCGGCGGGGGGCCCCGAACAATGAGCAGTTCTTC.

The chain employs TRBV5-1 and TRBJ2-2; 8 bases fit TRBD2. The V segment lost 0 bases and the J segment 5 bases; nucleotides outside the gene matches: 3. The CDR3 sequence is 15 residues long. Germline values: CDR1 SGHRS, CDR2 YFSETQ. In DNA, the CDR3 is TGCGCCAGCAGCTTGGAGGGACTAGGAACCGGGGAGCTGTTTTTT. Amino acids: CASSLEGLGTGELFF.

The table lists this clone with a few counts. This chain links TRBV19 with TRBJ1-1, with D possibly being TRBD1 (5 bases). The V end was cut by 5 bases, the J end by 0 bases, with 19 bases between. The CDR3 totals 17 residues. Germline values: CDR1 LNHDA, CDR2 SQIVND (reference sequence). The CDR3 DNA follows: TGTGCCAGTAGTGCATACCCCATGAGGGACTTGAACACTGAAGCTTTCTTT. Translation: CASSAYPMRDLNTEAFF.

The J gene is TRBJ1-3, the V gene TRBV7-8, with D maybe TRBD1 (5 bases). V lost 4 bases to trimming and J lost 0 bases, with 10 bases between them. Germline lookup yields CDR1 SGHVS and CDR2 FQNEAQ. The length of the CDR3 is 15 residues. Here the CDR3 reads CASSYGGSSGNTIYF. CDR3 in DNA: TGTGCCAGCAGCTATGGGGGTTCCTCTGGAAACACCATATATTTT.

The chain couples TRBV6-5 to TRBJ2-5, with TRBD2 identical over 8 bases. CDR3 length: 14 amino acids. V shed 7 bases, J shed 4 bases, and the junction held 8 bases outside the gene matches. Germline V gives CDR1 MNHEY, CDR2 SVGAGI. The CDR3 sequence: CASTLRGGRETQYF. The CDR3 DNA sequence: TGTGCCAGCACCCTCCGGGGGGGGCGAGAGACCCAGTACTTC.